These 12 T cell receptor beta chains were all obtained from the same sample, sequenced in a study of ipilimumab plus nivolumab after autologous stem cell transplantation. Measured with immunoSEQ multiplex PCR; TCRdb has only the in-frame clones, and not every one. The sample gives roughly 16,000 clones, over 70% of which show up once; 20% to 25% is in the top ten. The sample here was PBMCs, taken in a trial of ipilimumab plus nivolumab as post-transplant consolidation. Receptor source: a male donor with diffuse large B-cell lymphoma.

This chain joins TRBV7-2 and TRBJ1-5; D ambiguous. The germline CDR1 and CDR2 sequences are SGHTA and FQGNSA. Trimming stripped 1 base from V and 3 bases from J, with 10 bases between. The CDR3 runs to 15 residues. DNA for the CDR3: TGTGCCAGCAGCTTAGTTGGAGAGAACAATCAGCCCCAGCATTTT. Translated, it gives CASSLVGENNQPQHF.

This rearrangement joins TRBV7-2 to TRBJ2-3; D uncertain. Germline values: CDR1 SGHTA, CDR2 FQGNSA. This CDR3 contains 12 residues. The V end lost 5 bases, the J end lost 8 bases, and 11 bases lay between the germline ends. The chain's CDR3 is CASSPPHATQYF. The CDR3 DNA sequence: TGTGCCAGCAGCCCCCCTCATGCTACGCAGTATTTT.

The chain carries TRBV5-1 and TRBJ2-5, with no clear D. Germline-derived CDR1 and CDR2 are SGHRS and YFSETQ. The V end was cut by 0 bases, the J end by 2 bases, with 8 bases between. There are 14 residues in the CDR3. CDR3 sequence: CASSLAVGQETQYF. The CDR3 nucleotides are TGCGCCAGCAGCTTGGCGGTCGGACAAGAGACCCAGTACTTC.

The chain is built from TRBV6-1 and TRBJ1-4; D is unclear. CDR1 is MNHNS, CDR2 SASEGT, per germline. Trimming pared 5 bases from V and 3 bases from J, leaving 10 bases between. The CDR3 spans 14 residues. The CDR3 nucleotides read TGTGCCAGCAGTTATTCGTTCGCTAATGAAAAACTGTTTTTT. Protein: CASSYSFANEKLFF.

This chain connects TRBV7-9 to TRBJ2-3; D not certain. Germline CDR1 and CDR2: SEHNR and FQNEAQ (reference sequence). The CDR3 is 14 amino acids. V dropped 5 bases and J dropped 6 bases, with 15 bases sitting between them. The DNA of the CDR3 is TGTGCCAGCAGCCATTTAAGTTTTTTGGATACGCAGTATTTT. Translated: CASSHLSFLDTQYF.

The chain has TRBV7-9 and TRBJ2-5; D may match TRBD1 or TRBD2 (5 bases each). The V and J ends lost 1 base and 5 bases respectively, with 20 bases between them. Germline V gene data show CDR1 as SEHNR and CDR2 as FQNEAQ (reference sequence). The CDR3 runs 17 residues. The chain's CDR3 is CASSLGTSLQTTETQYF. The CDR3 bases are TGTGCCAGCAGCTTAGGGACATCGCTGCAGACTACTGAGACCCAGTACTTC.

The gene calls are TRBV7-2 and TRBJ2-1; 8 bases agree with TRBD2. This CDR3 has 16 amino acids. Germline lookup yields CDR1 SGHTA and CDR2 FQGNSA. With V trimmed by 1 base and J by 7 bases, 9 bases remained unmatched. The CDR3 sequence: CASSLVSAGGINEQFF. The CDR3 DNA follows: TGTGCCAGCAGCTTAGTTTCGGCGGGGGGCATTAATGAGCAGTTCTTC.

V and J are TRBV14 and TRBJ2-7; D may be TRBD1 or TRBD2 (5 bases each). Germline-derived CDR1 and CDR2 are SGHDN and FVKESK. Between the trimmed V and J ends, which lost 5 bases and 0 bases, there was a span of 11 bases. The CDR3 is 14 amino acids. In DNA, the CDR3 is TGTGCCAGCAGCGGGGACGGGGACTCCTACGAGCAGTACTTC. It codes for CASSGDGDSYEQYF.

This clone was observed a handful of times. The chain has TRBV28 and TRBJ2-5, with TRBD2 as a possible D gene (6 bases). Between the trimmed V and J ends, which lost 2 bases and 4 bases, there was a span of 14 bases. This CDR3 comprises 15 residues. Germline loops: CDR1 MDHEN, CDR2 SYDVKM. In DNA, the CDR3 is TGTGCCAGCAGTTTAGGAGGGGCGGACGGAGAGACCCAGTACTTC. It codes for CASSLGGADGETQYF.

The chain combines TRBV30 with TRBJ2-7; 8 nucleotides match TRBD2. The CDR3 covers 16 residues. CDR1 is GTSNPN and CDR2 is SVGIG in the germline V gene (reference sequence). Germline trimming cut 6 bases from V and 0 bases from J; bases unmatched to any gene: 13. DNA of the CDR3: TGTGCCTGCGGGAGGTGGGTAGCGGGGCCCTCCTACGAGCAGTACTTC. Amino acids: CACGRWVAGPSYEQYF. Full variable domain (rest looked up from reference TRBV30 and TRBJ2-7): SQTIHQWPATLVQPVGSPLSLECTVEGTSNPNLYWYRQAAGRGLQLLFYSVGIGQISSEVPQNLSASRPQDRQFILSSKKLLLSDSGFYLCACGRWVAGPSYEQYFGPGTRLTVT.

This clone was seen once. The chain carries TRBV2 and TRBJ1-6; TRBD1 agrees at 7 bases. Germline V gene lookup returns CDR1 SNHLY and CDR2 FYNNEI. The CDR3 consists of 14 residues. CDR3 in amino acids: CAGGQSRANSPLHF. The CDR3 nucleotides are TGTGCAGGGGGACAGTCTAGGGCAAATTCACCCCTCCACTTT.

The chain recombines TRBV7-2 with TRBJ1-2; a weak D match, TRBD1 (5 bases). This CDR3 has 16 amino acids. Per germline, CDR1 SGHTA and CDR2 FQGNSA. Trimming shortened V by 5 bases and J by 6 bases, and 22 bases separated the two germline ends. CDR3 residues: CASSPYKTESYHGYTF. For the CDR3, the DNA is TGTGCCAGCAGCCCATATAAGACAGAAAGCTATCATGGCTACACCTTC.